A selection of T cell receptor beta chains follows, all from one sample in a study of OX40 agonist ivuxolimab in advanced cancers. Generated by immunoSEQ multiplex PCR, the TCRdb table keeps only in-frame clones and is missing some. Of 65,000 to 95,000 clones listed, around 83% are singletons. This specimen consisted of CD4+ or CD8+ T cells sorted from blood, obtained in a trial of the OX40 agonist ivuxolimab. These receptors were obtained from an adult with an advanced solid tumor such as melanoma, head and neck, liver or kidney cancer. The conserved cysteine and the conserved F or W are not part of the CDR3 here. Some rows have no size entry. The others give once, few or many, or a class for an expanded clone.

V: TRBV6-6
J: TRBJ1-1
size: -
CDR3: ASSYSASGDTEAF

V: TRBV27
J: TRBJ2-7
size: -
CDR3: ASRGRGETYEQY

V: TRBV19
J: TRBJ2-3
size: -
CDR3: ASSSGDRGQDTQY

V: TRBV29-1
J: TRBJ2-5
size: -
CDR3: SVVGRTGETQY

V: TRBV19
J: TRBJ2-2
size: -
CDR3: ASSPRGRANTGELF

V: TRBV18
J: TRBJ2-7
size: -
CDR3: ASSPLGQATYEQY

V: TRBV2
J: TRBJ1-3
size: -
CDR3: ASRVGALGNTIY

V: TRBV18
J: TRBJ2-7
size: -
CDR3: ASSRQALSYEQY

V: TRBV6-5
J: TRBJ1-4
size: -
CDR3: ASSYGQGGFNEKLF

V: TRBV5-6
J: TRBJ1-1
size: -
CDR3: ASSMRSTAGTTEAF

V: TRBV28
J: TRBJ1-6
size: -
CDR3: ASSSHSPLH

V: TRBV6-5
J: TRBJ2-5
size: -
CDR3: ASREGTVETQY

V: TRBV21-1
J: TRBJ2-6
size: few
CDR3: ASSKAGFSGANVLT

V: TRBV7-2
J: TRBJ1-3
size: -
CDR3: ASSFTQADSGNTIY

V: TRBV18
J: TRBJ1-1
size: -
CDR3: ASSPDTTEAF

V: TRBV28
J: TRBJ2-3
size: -
CDR3: ASSLMGGAADTQY

V: TRBV27
J: TRBJ2-7
size: -
CDR3: ASSLGRGGEQY

V: TRBV5-1
J: TRBJ2-2
size: -
CDR3: ASSLSLANTGELF

V: TRBV11-1
J: TRBJ2-3
size: -
CDR3: ASSLGDRDLTDTQY

V: TRBV4-2
J: TRBJ2-5
size: -
CDR3: ASSPGLAGGPFQETQY

V: TRBV9
J: TRBJ2-5
size: -
CDR3: ASSGGLAGGDQETQY

V: TRBV7-9
J: TRBJ2-5
size: -
CDR3: ASSFQGGKGETQY

V: TRBV5-1
J: TRBJ2-1
size: once
CDR3: ASSYKGQGTYNEQF

V: TRBV29-1
J: TRBJ2-5
size: -
CDR3: SGGGQETQY

V: TRBV2
J: TRBJ1-4
size: -
CDR3: ASTKQGLSTNEKLF

V: TRBV2
J: TRBJ1-5
size: -
CDR3: ASSEERYQPQH

V: TRBV6-5
J: TRBJ1-5
size: -
CDR3: ASSRQGGDQPQH

V: TRBV30
J: TRBJ2-3
size: -
CDR3: AWRPQGGRDTQY

V: TRBV15
J: TRBJ2-7
size: -
CDR3: ATSSRSILYEQY

V: TRBV4-3
J: TRBJ2-5
size: -
CDR3: ASSQGLVDETQY

V: TRBV28
J: TRBJ2-4
size: -
CDR3: ASSSSRQLAKNIQY

V: TRBV18
J: TRBJ2-7
size: -
CDR3: ASSPLTGPDEQY

V: TRBV6-5
J: TRBJ1-1
size: -
CDR3: ASSDRAGRAEAF

V: TRBV5-5
J: TRBJ2-5
size: -
CDR3: ASSFAAQETQY

V: TRBV11-3
J: TRBJ1-2
size: -
CDR3: ASSGTGSWSGYT

V: TRBV19
J: TRBJ1-1
size: few
CDR3: ASSREGLDTEAF

V: TRBV6-5
J: TRBJ1-5
size: -
CDR3: ASSYSGGADQPQH

V: TRBV7-9
J: TRBJ2-7
size: -
CDR3: ASSSAVAGAYEQY

V: TRBV6-5
J: TRBJ2-2
size: few
CDR3: ASRGSKNTGELF